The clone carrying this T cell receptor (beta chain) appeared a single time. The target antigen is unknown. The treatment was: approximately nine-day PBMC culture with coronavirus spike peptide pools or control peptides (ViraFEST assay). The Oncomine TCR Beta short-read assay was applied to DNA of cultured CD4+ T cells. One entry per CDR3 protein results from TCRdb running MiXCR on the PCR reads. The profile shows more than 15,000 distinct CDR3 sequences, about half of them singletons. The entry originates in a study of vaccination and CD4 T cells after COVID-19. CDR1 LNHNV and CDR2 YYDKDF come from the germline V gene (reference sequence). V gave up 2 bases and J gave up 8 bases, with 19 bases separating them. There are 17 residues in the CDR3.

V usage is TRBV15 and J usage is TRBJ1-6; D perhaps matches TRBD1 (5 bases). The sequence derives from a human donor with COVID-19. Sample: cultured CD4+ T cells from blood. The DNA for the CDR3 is TGTGCCACCAGCAGATCCCCGGCGCCAGGGAGGCATTCACCCCTCCACTTT. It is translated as CATSRSPAPGRHSPLHF.